These 15 T cell receptor beta chains share one sample of origin, sequenced in a study of shared clonotypes between healthy human individuals. Profiling relied on immunoSEQ multiplex PCR, and the TCRdb table lists in-frame clones only, not all of them. This sample has hundreds of thousands of clones, with 90% to 97% found just once. Input material: naive CD4+ T cells sorted from blood. Subset denoted: CD45RA+ positively selected. These receptors were taken from a woman aged 30 to 39 in good health.

V is TRBV6-1 and J is TRBJ1-2; maybe TRBD1 (5 bases). Germline values: CDR1 MNHNS, CDR2 SASEGT. V was cut by 1 base and J by 4 bases, with 16 bases left in between. The CDR3 consists of 16 residues. CDR3 in DNA: TGTGCCAGCAGTGAAGGGGGGGACCTTATCTCCTATGGCTACACCTTC. It codes for CASSEGGDLISYGYTF.

The chain employs TRBV6-1 and TRBJ1-5; TRBD1 might be the D (5 bases). Per germline, CDR1 MNHNS and CDR2 SASEGT. Trimming pared 4 bases from V and 4 bases from J, leaving 14 bases between. This CDR3 is built from 15 residues. Here the CDR3 DNA reads TGTGCCAGCAGTGCACCGGCGGGGGGGAATCAGCCCCAGCATTTT. It specifies CASSAPAGGNQPQHF.

The count of this clone is one. This chain uses TRBV7-9 with TRBJ2-7; 7 bases agree with TRBD1. The CDR3 is 13 amino acids. Looked up from germline, CDR1 is SEHNR and CDR2 is FQNEAQ (reference sequence). V was pared by 5 bases and J by 2 bases, with 3 bases of the junction left unmatched. The CDR3 DNA reads TGTGCCAGCAGCCGGGACAGAACCTACGAGCAGTACTTC. This codes for CASSRDRTYEQYF.

This clone was seen a single time. The V and J genes are TRBV27 and TRBJ2-5; 11 bases line up with TRBD2. The V gene's germline CDR1 is MNHEY and CDR2 SMNVEV (reference sequence). Trimming at V came to 2 bases and at J to 5 bases, leaving 7 bases not matched to a gene. This CDR3 region has 16 residues. CDR3 DNA: TGTGCCAGCAGTTTACATTCTATAGCGGGAGGGGAGACCCAGTACTTC. This sequence encodes CASSLHSIAGGETQYF.

For the CDR3, the DNA is TGTGCCAGCAGCCTAGTTACAGGGAGAAGCTCCTACGAGCAGTACTTC. Translation gives CASSLVTGRSSYEQYF. This rearrangement joins TRBV11-2 to TRBJ2-7, with D maybe TRBD1 (6 bases). V lost 5 bases and J lost 0, with 17 bases in between. The CDR3 sequence is 16 residues long. Looked up from germline, CDR1 is SGHAT and CDR2 is FQNNGV.

The chain employs TRBV2 and TRBJ1-1; 7 bases match TRBD1. The CDR3 is 14 residues long. V was pared by 5 bases and J by 6 bases, with 9 bases of the junction left unmatched. CDR1 SNHLY and CDR2 FYNNEI come from the germline V gene. DNA of the CDR3: TGTGCCAGCAGTTGGGACAGCGGGACCCCTGAAGCTTTCTTT. Its protein product is CASSWDSGTPEAFF. Combining the CDR3 with reference TRBV2 and TRBJ1-1 gives the whole variable domain EPEVTQTPSHQVTQMGQEVILRCVPISNHLYFYWYRQILGQKVEFLVSFYNNEISEKSEIFDDQFSVERPDGSNFTLKIRSTKLEDSAMYFCASSWDSGTPEAFFGQGTRLTVV.

CDR3 in amino acids: CASSLGGREEQYF. In nucleotides, the CDR3 is TGTGCCAGCAGCTTGGGCGGGCGTGAGGAGCAGTACTTC. V gene TRBV5-5 combines with J gene TRBJ2-7; TRBD2 is a possible D gene (5 bases). The germline gives CDR1 SGHKS, CDR2 YYEKEE (reference sequence). Trimming cost V 0 bases and J 7 bases, with 11 bases left between them. This CDR3 comprises 13 residues.

The chain has TRBV30 and TRBJ2-4; D is unclear. Germline V gene lookup returns CDR1 GTSNPN and CDR2 SVGIG (reference sequence). V lost 2 bases and J lost 0, with 11 bases in between. The CDR3 extends over 15 amino acids. CDR3 nucleotide sequence: TGTGCCTGGAGTAACCAATTATTAGCCAAAAACATTCAGTACTTC. As protein: CAWSNQLLAKNIQYF. Using reference TRBV30 and TRBJ2-4 for the parts outside the CDR3, the full variable domain is SQTIHQWPATLVQPVGSPLSLECTVEGTSNPNLYWYRQAAGRGLQLLFYSVGIGQISSEVPQNLSASRPQDRQFILSSKKLLLSDSGFYLCAWSNQLLAKNIQYFGAGTRLSVL.

This clone was seen a single time. The same CDR3 arises from other DNA sequences in this sample as well. V gene TRBV5-8 combines with J gene TRBJ1-5, with D unresolved. Germline V gene lookup returns CDR1 SGHTS and CDR2 YDEGEE. The V gene lost 0 bases and the J gene lost 0 bases, with 7 bases spanning the gap. CDR3 length: 15 residues. In nucleotides, the CDR3 is TGTGCCAGCAGCTTGGCTGGGTATAGCAATCAGCCCCAGCATTTT. The encoded protein is CASSLAGYSNQPQHF. Combining the CDR3 with reference TRBV5-8 and TRBJ1-5 gives the whole variable domain EAGVTQSPTHLIKTRGQQATLRCSPISGHTSVYWYQQALGLGLQFLLWYDEGEERNRGNFPPRFSGRQFPNYSSELNVNALELEDSALYLCASSLAGYSNQPQHFGDGTRLSIL.

In regard to this clone: This sample also contains other DNA sequences that code for the same CDR3. V and J are TRBV30 and TRBJ1-1, with a possible D match to TRBD1 (5 bases). This CDR3 contains 13 residues. With 0 bases removed from V and 1 base from J, the gap between germline ends came to 6 bases. Per germline, CDR1 GTSNPN and CDR2 SVGIG (reference sequence). The CDR3 protein is CAWSVRGNTEAFF. In DNA form, the CDR3 reads TGTGCCTGGAGTGTAAGGGGGAACACTGAAGCTTTCTTT.

The V and J genes are TRBV10-2 and TRBJ2-6, with D maybe TRBD2 (6 bases). Germline V gene sequence: CDR1 WSHSY, CDR2 SAAADI. V was clipped by 6 bases and J by 1 base, with 7 bases between them. CDR3 size: 14 residues. CDR3 nucleotides: TGCGCCAGCAGGGGGGGATCTGGGGCCAACGTCCTGACTTTC. This translates into CASRGGSGANVLTF.

V is TRBV5-4 and J is TRBJ1-6; the D is unclear. The length of the CDR3 is 15 residues. Trimming shortened V by 0 bases and J by 8 bases, and 12 bases separated the two germline ends. From germline, CDR1 is SGHNT and CDR2 YYREEE (reference sequence). CDR3 residues: CASSLVPEIHSPLHF. In DNA, the CDR3 is TGTGCCAGCAGCTTGGTTCCAGAAATCCATTCACCCCTCCACTTT.

This chain joins TRBV6-6 and TRBJ2-1; 8 bases fit TRBD2. The CDR3 is made up of 16 amino acids. Germline V gene data show CDR1 as MNHNY and CDR2 as SVGAGI (reference sequence). Losses at the gene ends were 0 bases for V and 3 bases for J; bases not matched to a gene: 4. CDR3 DNA sequence: TGTGCCAGCAGTTACTCGCCTCTAGCGGGCTACAATGAGCAGTTCTTC. This gives the protein CASSYSPLAGYNEQFF.

This clone was observed once. The chain uses TRBV25-1 and TRBJ2-7; D is unresolved. Looked up from germline, CDR1 is MGHDK and CDR2 is SYGVNS. This CDR3 is built from 10 residues. The V gene lost 7 bases and the J gene lost 3 bases, with 4 bases spanning the gap. The CDR3 here is CASTYYEQYF. The DNA of the CDR3 is TGTGCCAGCACGTACTACGAGCAGTACTTC.

This sequence joins TRBV7-9 and TRBJ1-3; unclear D gene. V dropped 3 bases and J dropped 0 bases, with 6 bases sitting between them. CDR1 is SEHNR and CDR2 is FQNEAQ in the germline V gene (reference sequence). The CDR3 spans 14 residues. The CDR3 protein is CASSFRFSGNTIYF. In DNA, the CDR3 is TGTGCCAGCAGCTTCAGGTTCTCTGGAAACACCATATATTTT.